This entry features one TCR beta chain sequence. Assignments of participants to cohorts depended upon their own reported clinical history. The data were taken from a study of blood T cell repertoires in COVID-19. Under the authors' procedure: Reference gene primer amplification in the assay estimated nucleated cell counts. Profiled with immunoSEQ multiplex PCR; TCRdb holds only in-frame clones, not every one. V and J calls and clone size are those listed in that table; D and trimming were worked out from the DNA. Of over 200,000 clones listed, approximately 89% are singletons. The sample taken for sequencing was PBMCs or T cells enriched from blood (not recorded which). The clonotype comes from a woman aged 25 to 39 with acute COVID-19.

This chain's CDR3 is CASSTTGGETQYF. The CDR3 region has the DNA TGTGCCAGCAGCACGACAGGGGGCGAGACCCAGTACTTC. V is TRBV5-4 and J is TRBJ2-5; 10 bases are a match to TRBD1. The CDR3 is made up of 13 amino acids. V was clipped by 4 bases and J by 5 bases; unmatched bases: 2. Germline lookup yields CDR1 SGHNT and CDR2 YYREEE (reference sequence).